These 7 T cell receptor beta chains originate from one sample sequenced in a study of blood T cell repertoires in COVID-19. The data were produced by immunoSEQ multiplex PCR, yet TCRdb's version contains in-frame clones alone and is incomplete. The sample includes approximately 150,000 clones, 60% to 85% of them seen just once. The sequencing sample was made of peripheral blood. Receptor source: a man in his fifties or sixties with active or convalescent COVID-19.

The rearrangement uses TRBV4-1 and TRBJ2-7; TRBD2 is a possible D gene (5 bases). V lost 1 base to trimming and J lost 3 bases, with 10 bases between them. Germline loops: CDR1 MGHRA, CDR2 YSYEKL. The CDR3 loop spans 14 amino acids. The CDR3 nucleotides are TGCGCCAGCAGCCAAGGGCGGGTAAGCTACGAGCAGTACTTC. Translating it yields CASSQGRVSYEQYF.

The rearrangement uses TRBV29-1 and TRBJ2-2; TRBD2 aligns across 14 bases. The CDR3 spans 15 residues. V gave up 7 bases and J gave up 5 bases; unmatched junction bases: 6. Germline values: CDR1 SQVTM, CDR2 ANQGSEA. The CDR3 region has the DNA TGCAGCGCTCAGACTAGCGGGAGGGGTACCGGGGAGCTGTTTTTT. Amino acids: CSAQTSGRGTGELFF.

The CDR3 DNA sequence: TGCGCCAGCAGCCCGGGACTAGCGGGTCACGGGGAGCTGTTTTTT. It yields the protein CASSPGLAGHGELFF. The V call is TRBV5-1, the J call TRBJ2-2, with 12 positions matching TRBD2. The CDR3 consists of 15 residues. CDR1 is SGHRS and CDR2 is YFSETQ in the germline V gene. The ends lost 4 bases at V and 7 bases at J; junction bases unmatched: 5.

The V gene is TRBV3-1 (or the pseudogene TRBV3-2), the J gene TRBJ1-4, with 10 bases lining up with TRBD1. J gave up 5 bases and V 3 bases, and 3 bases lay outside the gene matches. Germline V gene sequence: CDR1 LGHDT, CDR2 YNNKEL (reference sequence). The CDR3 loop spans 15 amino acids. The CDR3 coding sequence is TGTGCCAGCAGCCAGCCGGGACAGGGGAATGAAAAACTGTTTTTT. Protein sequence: CASSQPGQGNEKLFF.

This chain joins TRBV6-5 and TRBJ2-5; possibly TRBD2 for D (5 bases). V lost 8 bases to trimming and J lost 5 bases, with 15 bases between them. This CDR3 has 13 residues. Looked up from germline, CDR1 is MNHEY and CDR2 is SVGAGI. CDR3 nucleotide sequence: TGTGCCAGCCAGGATCTAGCAACGGAGACCCAGTACTTC. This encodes CASQDLATETQYF.

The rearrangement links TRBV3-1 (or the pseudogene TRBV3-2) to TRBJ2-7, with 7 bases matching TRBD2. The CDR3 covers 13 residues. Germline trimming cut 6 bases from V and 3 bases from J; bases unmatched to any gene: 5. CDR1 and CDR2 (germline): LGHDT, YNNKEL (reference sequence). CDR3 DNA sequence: TGTGCCAGCAGATCGGGACTACACTACGAGCAGTACTTC. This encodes CASRSGLHYEQYF.

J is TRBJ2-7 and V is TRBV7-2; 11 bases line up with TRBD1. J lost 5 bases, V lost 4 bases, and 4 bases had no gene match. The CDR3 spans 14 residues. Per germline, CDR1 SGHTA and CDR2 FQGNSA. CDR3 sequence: CASSSPGQGDEQYF. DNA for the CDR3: TGTGCCAGCAGCTCCCCGGGACAGGGGGACGAGCAGTACTTC.